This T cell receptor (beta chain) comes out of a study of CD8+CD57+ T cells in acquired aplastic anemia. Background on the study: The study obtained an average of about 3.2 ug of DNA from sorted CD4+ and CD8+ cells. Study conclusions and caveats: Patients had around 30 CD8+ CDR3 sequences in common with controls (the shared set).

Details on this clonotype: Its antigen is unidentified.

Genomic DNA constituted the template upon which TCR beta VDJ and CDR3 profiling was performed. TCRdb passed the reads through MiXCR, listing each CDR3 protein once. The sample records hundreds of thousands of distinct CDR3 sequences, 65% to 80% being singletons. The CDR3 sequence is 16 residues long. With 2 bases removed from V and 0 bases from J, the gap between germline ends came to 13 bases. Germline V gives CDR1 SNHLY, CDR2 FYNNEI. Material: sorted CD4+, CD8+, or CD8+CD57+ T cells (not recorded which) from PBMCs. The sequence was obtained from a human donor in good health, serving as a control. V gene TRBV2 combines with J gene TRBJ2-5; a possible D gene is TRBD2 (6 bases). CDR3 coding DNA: TGTGCCAGCAGTGAACCGGCTAGCGAGTACCAAGAGACCCAGTACTTC. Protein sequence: CASSEPASEYQETQYF. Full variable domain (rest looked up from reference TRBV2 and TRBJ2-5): EPEVTQTPSHQVTQMGQEVILRCVPISNHLYFYWYRQILGQKVEFLVSFYNNEISEKSEIFDDQFSVERPDGSNFTLKIRSTKLEDSAMYFCASSEPASEYQETQYFGPGTRLLVL.